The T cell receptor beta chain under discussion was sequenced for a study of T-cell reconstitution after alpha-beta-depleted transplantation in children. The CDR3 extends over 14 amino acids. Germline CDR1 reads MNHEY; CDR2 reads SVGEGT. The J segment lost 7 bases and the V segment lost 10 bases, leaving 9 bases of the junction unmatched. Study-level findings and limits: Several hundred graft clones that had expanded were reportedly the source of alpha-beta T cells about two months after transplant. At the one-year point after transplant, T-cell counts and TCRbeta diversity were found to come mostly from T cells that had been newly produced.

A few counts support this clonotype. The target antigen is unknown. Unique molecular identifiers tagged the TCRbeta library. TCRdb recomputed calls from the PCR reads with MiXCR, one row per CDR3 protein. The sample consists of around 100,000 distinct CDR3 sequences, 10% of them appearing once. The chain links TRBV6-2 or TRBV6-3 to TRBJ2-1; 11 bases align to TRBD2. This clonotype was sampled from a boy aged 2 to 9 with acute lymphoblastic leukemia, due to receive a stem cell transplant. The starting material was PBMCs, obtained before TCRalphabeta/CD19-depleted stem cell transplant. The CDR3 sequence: CATGTSGGVNEQFF. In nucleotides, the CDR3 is TGTGCCACTGGGACTAGCGGAGGGGTAAATGAGCAGTTCTTC.